The clone carrying this TCR beta chain is deemed medium-sized. The data originate from a study of blood T cell repertoires in COVID-19. The overall study: Some COVID-19 samples were acute and others convalescent; all came from the United States, Italy and Spain. Sources were T cells, B-cell-depleted T cells, or PBMCs; the material itself was cDNA or gDNA.

Produced via immunoSEQ multiplex PCR; TCRdb's table is partial and in-frame only. The data contain 150,000 or so clones, roughly 87% of them singletons. V lost 3 bases and J 3 bases, leaving 15 bases between the germline ends. Germline V gene lookup returns CDR1 DFQATT and CDR2 SNEGSKA (reference sequence). The CDR3 has 14 residues. Which cohort a participant joined came from the clinical history participants gave. The sample was PBMCs or T cells enriched from blood (not recorded which). V and J are TRBV20-1 and TRBJ2-7, with a possible D match to TRBD2 (5 bases). This TCR was sampled from a woman aged 40 to 50 who had been exposed to COVID-19. The CDR3 bases are TGCAGTGCTAGTAAACTAGATTTAATCTACGAGCAGTACTTC. As protein: CSASKLDLIYEQYF.